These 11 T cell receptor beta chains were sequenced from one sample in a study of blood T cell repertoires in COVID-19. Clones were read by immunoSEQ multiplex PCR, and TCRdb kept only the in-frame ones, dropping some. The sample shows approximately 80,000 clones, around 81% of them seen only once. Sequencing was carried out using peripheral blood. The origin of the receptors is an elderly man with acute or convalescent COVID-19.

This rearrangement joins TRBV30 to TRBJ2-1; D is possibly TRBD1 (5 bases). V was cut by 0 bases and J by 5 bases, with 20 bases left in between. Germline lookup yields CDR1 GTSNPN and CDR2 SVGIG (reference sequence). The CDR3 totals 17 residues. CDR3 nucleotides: TGTGCCTGGAGTGTACTGGGGCGAGCAATGGAAAACAATGAGCAGTTCTTC. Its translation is CAWSVLGRAMENNEQFF.

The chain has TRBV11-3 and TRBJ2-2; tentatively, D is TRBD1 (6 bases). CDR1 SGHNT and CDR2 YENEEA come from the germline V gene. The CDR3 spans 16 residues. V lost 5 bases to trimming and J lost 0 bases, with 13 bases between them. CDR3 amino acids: CASSLTGNTNTGELFF. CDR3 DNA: TGTGCCAGCAGCCTCACAGGGAATACGAACACCGGGGAGCTGTTTTTT.

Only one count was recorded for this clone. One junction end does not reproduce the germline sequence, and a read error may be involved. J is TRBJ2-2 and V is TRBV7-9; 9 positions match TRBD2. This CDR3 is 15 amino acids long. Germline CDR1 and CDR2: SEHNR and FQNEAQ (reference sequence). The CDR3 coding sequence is TGTGCCAGCAGCATAGCGGGAGAGGGCACCGGGGAGCTGTTTTTT. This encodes CASSIAGEGTGELFF.

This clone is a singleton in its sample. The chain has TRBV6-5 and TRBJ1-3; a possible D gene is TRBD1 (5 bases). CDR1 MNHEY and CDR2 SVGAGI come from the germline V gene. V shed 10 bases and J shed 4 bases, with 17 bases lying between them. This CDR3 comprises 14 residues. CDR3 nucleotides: TGTGCCACCTGTCTAGGGGTTTCCGGAAACACCATATATTTT. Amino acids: CATCLGVSGNTIYF.

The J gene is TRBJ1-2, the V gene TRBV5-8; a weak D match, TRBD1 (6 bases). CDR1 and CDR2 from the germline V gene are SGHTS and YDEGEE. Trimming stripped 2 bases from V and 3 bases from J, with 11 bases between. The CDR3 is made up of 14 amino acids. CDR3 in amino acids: CASSFGGRDYGYTF. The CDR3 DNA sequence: TGTGCCAGCAGCTTCGGGGGGCGAGACTATGGCTACACCTTC. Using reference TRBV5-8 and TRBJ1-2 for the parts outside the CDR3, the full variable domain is EAGVTQSPTHLIKTRGQQATLRCSPISGHTSVYWYQQALGLGLQFLLWYDEGEERNRGNFPPRFSGRQFPNYSSELNVNALELEDSALYLCASSFGGRDYGYTFGSGTRLTVV.

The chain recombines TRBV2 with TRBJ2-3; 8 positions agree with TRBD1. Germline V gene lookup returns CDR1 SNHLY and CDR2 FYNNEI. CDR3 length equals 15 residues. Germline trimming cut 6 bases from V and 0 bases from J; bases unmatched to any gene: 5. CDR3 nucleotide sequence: TGTGCCAGCAGCAAAGACAGGGGTAGCACAGATACGCAGTATTTT. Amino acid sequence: CASSKDRGSTDTQYF.

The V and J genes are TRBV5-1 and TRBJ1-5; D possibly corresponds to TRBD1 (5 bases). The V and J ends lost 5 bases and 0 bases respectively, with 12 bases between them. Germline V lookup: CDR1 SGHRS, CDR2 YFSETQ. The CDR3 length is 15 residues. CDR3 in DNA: TGCGCCAGCAGGAGGACGGACAATAGCAATCAGCCCCAGCATTTT. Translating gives CASRRTDNSNQPQHF.

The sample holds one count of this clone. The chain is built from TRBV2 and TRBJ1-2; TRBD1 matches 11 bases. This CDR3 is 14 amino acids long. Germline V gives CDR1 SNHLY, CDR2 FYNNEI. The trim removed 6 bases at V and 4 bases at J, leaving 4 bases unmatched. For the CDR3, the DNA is TGTGCCAGCAGCGCCGGGACAGGGGGCTATGGCTACACCTTC. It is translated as CASSAGTGGYGYTF.

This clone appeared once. CDR3 bases: TGTGCCAGCAGCTTAGTCGGACAGGGGCTCCTGAACACTGAAGCTTTCTTT. Residues: CASSLVGQGLLNTEAFF. This sequence joins TRBV7-6 and TRBJ1-1; 9 bases are shared with TRBD1. Germline assignment: CDR1 SGHVS and CDR2 FNYEAQ. The CDR3 extends over 17 amino acids. Trimming took 1 base from V and 0 from J; bases not matched to a gene: 6.

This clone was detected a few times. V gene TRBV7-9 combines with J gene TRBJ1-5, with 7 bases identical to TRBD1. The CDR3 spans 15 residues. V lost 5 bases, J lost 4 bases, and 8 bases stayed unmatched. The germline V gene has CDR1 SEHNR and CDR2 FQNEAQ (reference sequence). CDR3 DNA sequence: TGTGCCAGCAGCCCCCTTGGGACAGAAAATCAGCCCCAGCATTTT. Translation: CASSPLGTENQPQHF.

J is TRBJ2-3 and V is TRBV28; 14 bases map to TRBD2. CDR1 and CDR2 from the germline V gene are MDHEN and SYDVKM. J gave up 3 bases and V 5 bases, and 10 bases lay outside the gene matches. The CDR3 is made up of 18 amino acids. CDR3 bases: TGTGCCAGCAGTCTATCGGGACTAGCGGGAGAACGAACAGATACGCAGTATTTT. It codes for CASSLSGLAGERTDTQYF.